A single T cell receptor (beta chain) is shown here with its context. This clonotype was detected ten times or more. Its antigen specificity is not known. It has no much larger one-base neighbor in the sample; base qualities were not kept. These data come from a study of blood T cells in healthy people across ages (dated by TCRdb to 2013 to 2016). Some background on the complete study: In model experiments, template switching captured about one uniquely barcoded TCR beta cDNA molecule for every two T cells. Age-related changes in TCR beta repertoire diversity were measured in the study by deep sequencing normalized with unique cDNA molecular identifiers. Donors were grouped into four age groups: young (average roughly 17 years), middle-aged (39), aged (around 60) and long-lived (less than 85). For two donors (one aged 18 to 30 and one aged 80 or older), the study analyzed two additional independent replicas of 1 million unique cDNA reads from the same blood draw.

From the germline V gene, CDR1 is SGHRS and CDR2 is YFSETQ. Trimming costs V 5 bases and J 13 bases, and their ends lie 16 bases apart. Taken from cysteine to phenylalanine, the CDR3 has 13 residues. Just the 39-base CDR3 DNA is kept, in frame starting at base 1. Receptors were amplified or captured by 5' RACE. TCRdb records Illumina HiSeq 2500 as the sequencer. A second roughly 6 to 12 cycle PCR used a sample-barcoded 5' primer and a J-beta primer mix. A template-switch 5' adaptor carrying 12 random nucleotides introduced a unique molecular identifier onto each TCR beta cDNA molecule. Each sample yielded at least 2.5 million CDR3-containing paired-end reads. First-strand cDNA synthesis was performed from all RNA using the Mint cDNA synthesis kit, with priming by a TRBC-specific oligonucleotide. All cDNA was treated with uracil-DNA glycosylase and then went through a first 18-cycle PCR with the universal primers M1SS and BC2_uni_R. The study's own analysis went as follows. Each sample was normalized by randomly selecting 1 million high-quality reads, each carrying a distinct molecular identifier. Instead of being binned into consensus sequences, reads that shared molecular identifiers were thrown out. MiTCR, with a Q25 quality threshold and the strictest error-elimination algorithm, was used for CDR3 identification, clonotype clustering and error correction. A nonparametric unseen species model using Euler transformation provided a lower-bound estimate of total TCR beta diversity. TCRdb passed the public sequencing reads through fastp at Q25 and MiXCR, retaining productive beta sequences. Identical CDR3 protein sequences are pooled into one entry, listed with their most common genes and DNA. The V and J calls come from TCRdb's annotation, not from the publication. The sample table shows some 940,000 distinct CDR3 sequences, and around 29% are seen once. In total, the top ten clones hold around 9.6% of the sample.

Systemically healthy Caucasian individuals from Russia, around 39 in total and aged about 6 to 95 years, were included as donors. Each donor gave roughly 11 milliliters of peripheral blood, drawn into EDTA-treated Vacutainer tubes. PBMCs were isolated by Ficoll-Paque density-gradient centrifugation, with at least 7 million obtained per sample. Trizol reagent was used to extract total RNA from the PBMCs, yielding at least 5.5 micrograms per sample. The percentages of naive CD45RAhigh/CD27high T cells were determined by flow cytometry on a PBMC aliquot from every donor. Broad study findings and their caveats: As age increased, observed TCR beta diversity per million T cells dropped in a roughly linear way, and a significant reduction was already evident by age around 41. The CMV infection status of donors was not known, potentially confounding age-related changes in expanded clonotypes. Since profiling was done on bulk unsorted PBMCs, naive and antigen-experienced compartments could not be conclusively compared. Compared with the aged group, more naive CD4+ T cells, fewer expanded clones and increased TCR diversity were shown by the long-lived group, suggesting age selection. Estimates of total diversity based on one million sequenced T cells were considered lower bounds and underestimates. A strong correlation was found between observed TCR beta diversity and the percentage of naive T cells measured by flow cytometry.

This same sample was also part of a study on T cells of mothers and their children. Reported in the second study: Nine systemically healthy Caucasian individuals served as donors, namely three mothers together with their six children. cDNA synthesis consumed the entire amount of extracted RNA, loaded at around 1.5 ug RNA in each 15 ul reaction. In the second PCR, sample barcodes and 2-4 random nucleotides were introduced via the M1S primer. Over 8 million TCR beta CDR3 reads were obtained for each mother, and around 2.7 million reads were obtained for each child. Thymic selection shapes the output of TCR recombination in a similar way in related and unrelated pairs, and inherited differences have a minor effect. Normalized repertoire overlap was always slightly but never significantly higher in related than unrelated mother-child pairs. Persistent microchimeric T cell clones were not detected, at a sensitivity of approximately 93 clones per million clonotypes. In the study, deep NGS was used to compare the TCR beta repertoires of mothers and children, and features distinguishing related mother-child pairs from unrelated individuals were sought. Mothers averaged roughly 40 +/- 4 years of age and children averaged around 10 +/- 4 years. Libraries were sequenced on Illumina HiSeq 2000 with 100+100 nt paired-end reads after adapter ligation with NEBNext reagents. To avoid cross-contamination, the mother libraries and the child libraries were prepared a month apart and sequenced in separate runs. For each donor, between roughly 450,000 and 2,100,000 distinct TCR beta clonotypes were identified. Naive TCR beta clonotypes were estimated from low-frequency clonotypes matched to each donor's FACS-determined naive share, without sorting.

The source of this sequence is a woman aged 35 to 49 in good health. The sequenced sample was blood. The sequence links TRBV5-1 to TRBJ1-6; a confident D gene designation cannot be given. CDR3 loop: CASSLHPRDPLHF. The bases are TGCGCCAGCAGTCTTCACCCTCGAGATCCCCTCCACTTT.